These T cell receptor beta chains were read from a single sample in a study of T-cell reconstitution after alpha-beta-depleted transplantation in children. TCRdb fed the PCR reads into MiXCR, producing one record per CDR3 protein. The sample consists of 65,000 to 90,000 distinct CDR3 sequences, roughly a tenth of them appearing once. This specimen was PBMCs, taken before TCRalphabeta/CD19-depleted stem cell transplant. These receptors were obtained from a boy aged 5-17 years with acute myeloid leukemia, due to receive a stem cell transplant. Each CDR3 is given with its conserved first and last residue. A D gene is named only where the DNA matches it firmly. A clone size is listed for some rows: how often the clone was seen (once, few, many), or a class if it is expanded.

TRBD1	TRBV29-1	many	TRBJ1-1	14	TGCAGCGTTGAGGGGACAGGGGGAAACACTGAAGCTTTCTTT	CSVEGTGGNTEAFF
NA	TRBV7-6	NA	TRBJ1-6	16	TGTGCCAGCAGCTTAGAGGCTAGGGGTGTAGTTTCACCCCTCCACTTT	CASSLEARGVVSPLHF
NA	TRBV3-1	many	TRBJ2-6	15	TGTGCCAGCAGTCGATTTAGCTCTGGGGCCAACGTCCTGACTTTC	CASSRFSSGANVLTF
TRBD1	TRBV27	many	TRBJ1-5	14	TGTGCCAGCAGTTCACCGACAGGGATTCAGCCCCAGCATTTT	CASSSPTGIQPQHF
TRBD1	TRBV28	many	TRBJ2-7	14	TGTGCCAGCATTACTCCGGGACAGACCTACGAGCAGTACTTC	CASITPGQTYEQYF
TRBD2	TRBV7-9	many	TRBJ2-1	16	TGTGCCAGCAGAAGGACTAGCGGGAGTATTTACAATGAGCAGTTCTTC	CASRRTSGSIYNEQFF
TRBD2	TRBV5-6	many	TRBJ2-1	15	TGTGCCAGCAGTCCCGGGACTAGCGGGGACAATGAGCAGTTCTTC	CASSPGTSGDNEQFF
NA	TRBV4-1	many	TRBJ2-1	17	TGCGCCAGCAGCCAAGAATTGGCTTTCAGCTCCTACAATGAGCAGTTCTTC	CASSQELAFSSYNEQFF
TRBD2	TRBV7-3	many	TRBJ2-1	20	TGTGCCAGCAGCGCCGTGAACTCTCGATTGGGGCGGGGGAGCGTCAATGAGCAGTTCTTC	CASSAVNSRLGRGSVNEQFF
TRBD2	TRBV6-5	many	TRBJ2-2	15	TGTGCCAGCAGTACTAGCGGGAGTTGGACCGGGGAGCTGTTTTTT	CASSTSGSWTGELFF
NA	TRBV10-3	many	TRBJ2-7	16	TGTGCCATCAGTGCCACAACGGGTCAGGAGACCTACGAGCAGTACTTC	CAISATTGQETYEQYF
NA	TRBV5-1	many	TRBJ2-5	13	TGCGCCAGCAGCCCCGGACCGGTGGAGACCCAGTACTTC	CASSPGPVETQYF
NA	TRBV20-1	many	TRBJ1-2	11	TGCAGTCCAGGGGTTAACTATGGCTACACCTTC	CSPGVNYGYTF
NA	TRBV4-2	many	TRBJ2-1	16	TGTGCCAGCAGCGGCAGAAGCCAGAGCTCCTACAATGAGCAGTTCTTC	CASSGRSQSSYNEQFF
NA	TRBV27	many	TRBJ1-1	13	TGTGCCAGCAGTTTTTACAGAAACACTGAAGCTTTCTTT	CASSFYRNTEAFF
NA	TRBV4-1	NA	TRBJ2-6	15	TGCGCCAGCAGCCAAGAAGCCGGGGCGCCTCAGGTCCTGACTTTC	CASSQEAGAPQVLTF
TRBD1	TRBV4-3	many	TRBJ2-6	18	TGCGCCAGCAGCCAAACCGGGACAGGGGGCGCTGGGGCCAACGTCCTGACTTTC	CASSQTGTGGAGANVLTF
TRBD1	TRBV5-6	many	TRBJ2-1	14	TGTGCCAGCGGGGACAGGAGCTCCTACAATGAGCAGTTCTTC	CASGDRSSYNEQFF
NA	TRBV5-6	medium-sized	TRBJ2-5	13	TGTGCCAGCAGCTTGGAGTCTACCTGGACCCAGTACTTC	CASSLESTWTQYF
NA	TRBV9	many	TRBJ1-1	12	TGTGCCAGCAGCACCGGGGCAGTTGAAGCTTTCTTT	CASSTGAVEAFF
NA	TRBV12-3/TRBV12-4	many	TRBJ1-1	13	TGTGCCTCACGGAGGGCGGGGAACACTGAAGCTTTCTTT	CASRRAGNTEAFF
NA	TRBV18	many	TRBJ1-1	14	TGTGCCAGCTCCGTACAGGGTCTGAACACTGAAGCTTTCTTT	CASSVQGLNTEAFF
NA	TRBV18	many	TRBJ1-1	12	TGTGCCAGCTCACCCCTGACAGGTGAAGCTTTCTTT	CASSPLTGEAFF
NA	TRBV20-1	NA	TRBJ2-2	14	TGCAGTGCTAGTCGGGGGCCGAACACCGGGGAGCTGTTTTTT	CSASRGPNTGELFF
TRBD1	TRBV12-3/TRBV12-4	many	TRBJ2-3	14	TGTGCCAGCAGTTTGACAGGGCGCACAGATACGCAGTATTTT	CASSLTGRTDTQYF
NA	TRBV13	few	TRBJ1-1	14	TGTGCCAGCAGCTCCACTCCCACAGGGACTGAAGCTTTCTTT	CASSSTPTGTEAFF
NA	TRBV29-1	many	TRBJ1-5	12	TGCAGCGTTGTAGAAGGGAATCAGCCCCAGCATTTT	CSVVEGNQPQHF
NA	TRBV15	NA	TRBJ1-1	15	TGTGCCACCAGCAGAGAGCTTAAGATGAACACTGAAGCTTTCTTT	CATSRELKMNTEAFF
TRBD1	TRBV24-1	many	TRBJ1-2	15	TGTGCCACCAGTGACCCTCGGACAGGCCTCTATGGCTACACCTTC	CATSDPRTGLYGYTF
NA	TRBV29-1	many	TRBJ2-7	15	TGCAGCGTTGATGGATTAGCGCCGAGCTCCTACGAGCAGTACTTC	CSVDGLAPSSYEQYF
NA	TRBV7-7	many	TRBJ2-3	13	TGTGCTAGCAGCTTAGGTCCCACAGATACGCAGTATTTT	CASSLGPTDTQYF
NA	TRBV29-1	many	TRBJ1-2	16	TGCAGCGTTGAAGAAGTTCCGGAGACAGCTCACTATGGCTACACCTTC	CSVEEVPETAHYGYTF
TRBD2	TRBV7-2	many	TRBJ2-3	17	TGTGCCAGCAGCTTACCCAGACTAGCGGGAGAGGAAGATACGCAGTATTTT	CASSLPRLAGEEDTQYF
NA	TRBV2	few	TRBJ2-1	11	TGTGCCAGCACCAGAGTATATGAGCAGTTCTTC	CASTRVYEQFF
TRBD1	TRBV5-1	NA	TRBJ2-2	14	TGCGCCAGCAGCGTGGGACAGGGGACCGGGGAGCTGTTTTTT	CASSVGQGTGELFF
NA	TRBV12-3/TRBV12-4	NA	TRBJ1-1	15	TGTGCCAGCAGTTTAGCGTGGCGGGGCAGGGCTGAAGCTTTCTTT	CASSLAWRGRAEAFF
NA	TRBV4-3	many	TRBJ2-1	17	TGCGCCAGCAGCCAAGATCGGTTAGCGGTTTCCTACAATGAGCAGTTCTTC	CASSQDRLAVSYNEQFF
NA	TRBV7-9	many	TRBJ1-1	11	TGTGCCAGCAGCTGGACCCGATTCGCTTTCTTT	CASSWTRFAFF